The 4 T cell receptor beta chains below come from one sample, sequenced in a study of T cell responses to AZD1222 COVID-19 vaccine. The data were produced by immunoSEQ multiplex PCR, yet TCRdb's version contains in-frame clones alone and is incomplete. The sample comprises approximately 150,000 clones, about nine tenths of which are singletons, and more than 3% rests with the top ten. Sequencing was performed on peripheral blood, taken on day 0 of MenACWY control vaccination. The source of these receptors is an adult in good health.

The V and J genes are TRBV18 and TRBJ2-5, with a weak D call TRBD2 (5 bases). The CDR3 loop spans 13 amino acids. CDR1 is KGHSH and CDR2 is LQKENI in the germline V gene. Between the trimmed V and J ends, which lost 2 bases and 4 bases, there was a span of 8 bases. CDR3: CASSPSAGETQYF. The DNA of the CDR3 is TGTGCCAGCTCACCATCGGCGGGAGAGACCCAGTACTTC.

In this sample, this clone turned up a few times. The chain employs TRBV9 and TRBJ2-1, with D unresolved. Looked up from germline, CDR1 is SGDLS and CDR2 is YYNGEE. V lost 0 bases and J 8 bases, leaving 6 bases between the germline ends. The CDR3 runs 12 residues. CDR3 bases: TGTGCCAGCAGCGTAGGGCTGGATGAGCAGTTCTTC. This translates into CASSVGLDEQFF.

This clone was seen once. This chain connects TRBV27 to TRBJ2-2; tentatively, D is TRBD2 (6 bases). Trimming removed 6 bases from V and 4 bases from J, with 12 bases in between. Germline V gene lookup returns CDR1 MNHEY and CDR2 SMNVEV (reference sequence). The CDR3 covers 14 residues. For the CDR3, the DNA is TGTGCCAGCAGGGGAGCGGGTGTCACCGGGGAGCTGTTTTTT. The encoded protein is CASRGAGVTGELFF.

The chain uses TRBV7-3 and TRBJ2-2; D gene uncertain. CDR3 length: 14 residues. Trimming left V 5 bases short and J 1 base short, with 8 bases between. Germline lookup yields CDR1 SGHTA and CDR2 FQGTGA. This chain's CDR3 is CASSPPGNTGELFF. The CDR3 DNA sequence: TGTGCCAGCAGCCCTCCGGGGAACACCGGGGAGCTGTTTTTT.